What follows are 10 T cell receptor beta chains derived from one specimen sequenced in a study of CD4 T cells in relation to SARS-CoV-2 and coronaviruses. The unexposed donors gave CD4+ T cells in about 2011-2018, prior to COVID-19. The cells were cultured for approximately 10 days before CD4+ T cells were isolated. Profiled with immunoSEQ multiplex PCR; TCRdb holds only in-frame clones, not every one. The table shows fewer than 20,000 clones, with around 67% occurring only once. Antigen specificity for these receptors is unknown. Input material: CD4+ T cells from PBMCs, cultured in vitro. The receptors shown here come from a human donor in good health.

The rearrangement joins TRBV30 to TRBJ2-5; tentative D call: TRBD2 (5 bases). The ends were cut back, 1 base at V and 2 bases at J, with 8 bases in the middle. CDR3 length: 13 amino acids. Germline V lookup: CDR1 GTSNPN, CDR2 SVGIG (reference sequence). CDR3 sequence: CAWSAAAQETQYF. CDR3 coding DNA: TGTGCCTGGAGTGCAGCGGCTCAAGAGACCCAGTACTTC.

V is TRBV2 and J is TRBJ2-7, with 8 nucleotides matching TRBD1. CDR1 is SNHLY and CDR2 is FYNNEI in the germline V gene. The CDR3 has 16 residues. Germline trimming cut 1 base from V and 4 bases from J; bases unmatched to any gene: 9. CDR3 sequence: CASSEGAGGVAYEQYF. The CDR3 nucleotides are TGTGCCAGCAGTGAAGGGGCAGGGGGCGTGGCGTACGAGCAGTACTTC.

This clone was seen a few times. The V and J genes are TRBV7-2 and TRBJ1-2; TRBD1 agrees at 7 bases. V was clipped by 2 bases and J by 2 bases; unmatched bases: 5. CDR3 length: 15 amino acids. Germline CDR1 is SGHTA and CDR2 is FQGNSA. CDR3: CASSLQQGSNYGYTF. DNA for the CDR3: TGTGCCAGCAGCTTACAACAGGGGAGCAACTATGGCTACACCTTC.

This rearrangement joins TRBV5-5 to TRBJ1-1; perhaps TRBD1 as D (6 bases). Germline loops: CDR1 SGHKS, CDR2 YYEKEE (reference sequence). Trimming removed 5 bases at V and 1 base at J, with 12 bases between. The CDR3 has 14 residues. This chain's CDR3 is CASSPDRSNTEAFF. The CDR3 nucleotides are TGTGCCAGCAGTCCGGACAGATCGAACACTGAAGCTTTCTTT.

This clone occurred once. The chain has TRBV7-2 and TRBJ1-1; TRBD1 aligns across 7 bases. The CDR3 extends over 14 amino acids. V lost 5 bases, J lost 2 bases, and 5 bases stayed unmatched. Germline CDR1 is SGHTA and CDR2 is FQGNSA. This CDR3 reads CASSMGQTNTEAFF. The CDR3 coding sequence is TGTGCCAGCAGCATGGGACAGACAAACACTGAAGCTTTCTTT.

The chain recombines TRBV19 with TRBJ1-5, with a possible D match to TRBD1 (6 bases). V was shortened by 3 bases and J by 4 bases, with 13 bases between the two germline ends. This CDR3 contains 15 residues. Germline V gives CDR1 LNHDA, CDR2 SQIVND (reference sequence). The DNA for the CDR3 is TGTGCCAGTAGTATTGACAGGAGCGGAAATCAGCCCCAGCATTTT. Amino acids: CASSIDRSGNQPQHF.

J is TRBJ2-3 and V is TRBV11-3; D gene uncertain. Germline CDR1 SGHNT, CDR2 YENEEA. This CDR3 spans 11 amino acids. V shed 4 bases and J shed 5 bases, with 4 bases lying between them. The CDR3 coding sequence is TGTGCCAGCAGCTCTGGAGATACGCAGTATTTT. Translating gives CASSSGDTQYF.

A remark on this clone: The sample holds other DNA sequences that translate to the same CDR3. The chain uses TRBV2 and TRBJ1-3; D is possibly TRBD1 (5 bases). CDR1 is SNHLY and CDR2 is FYNNEI in the germline V gene. This CDR3 has 14 amino acids. V lost 4 bases, J lost 0 bases, and 7 bases lay in between. The CDR3 protein is CASSGGHSGNTIYF. DNA of the CDR3: TGTGCCAGCAGTGGGGGCCACTCTGGAAACACCATATATTTT.

This chain links TRBV7-2 with TRBJ2-1; D is ambiguous. V dropped 1 base and J dropped 8 bases, with 15 bases sitting between them. Germline CDR1 SGHTA, CDR2 FQGNSA. The CDR3 runs 15 residues. The CDR3 DNA is TGTGCCAGCAGCTTAGGCAGCTCTGTCCTCGATGAGCAGTTCTTC. It codes for CASSLGSSVLDEQFF.

The chain joins TRBV5-1 to TRBJ1-2; D possibly corresponds to TRBD1 (5 bases). Trimming stripped 4 bases from V and 2 bases from J, with 12 bases between. The germline V gene encodes CDR1 SGHRS and CDR2 YFSETQ. This CDR3 has 14 residues. The CDR3 loop reads CASSGGFGNYGYTF. DNA of the CDR3: TGCGCCAGCAGCGGGGGGTTCGGGAACTATGGCTACACCTTC.